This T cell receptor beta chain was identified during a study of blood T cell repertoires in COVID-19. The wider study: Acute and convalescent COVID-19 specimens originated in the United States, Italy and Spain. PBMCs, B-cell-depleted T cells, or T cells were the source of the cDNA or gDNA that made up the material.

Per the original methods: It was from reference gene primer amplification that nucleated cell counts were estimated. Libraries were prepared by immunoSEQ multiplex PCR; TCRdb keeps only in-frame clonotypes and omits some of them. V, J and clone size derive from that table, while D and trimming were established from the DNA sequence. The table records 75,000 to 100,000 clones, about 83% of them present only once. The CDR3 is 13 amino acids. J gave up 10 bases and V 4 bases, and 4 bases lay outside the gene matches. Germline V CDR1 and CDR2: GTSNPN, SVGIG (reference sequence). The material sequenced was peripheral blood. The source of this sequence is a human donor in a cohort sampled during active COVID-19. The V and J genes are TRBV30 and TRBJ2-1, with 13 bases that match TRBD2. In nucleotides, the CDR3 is TGTGCCTGGATAGGACTAGCGGGAGACGAGCAGTTCTTC. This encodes CAWIGLAGDEQFF.